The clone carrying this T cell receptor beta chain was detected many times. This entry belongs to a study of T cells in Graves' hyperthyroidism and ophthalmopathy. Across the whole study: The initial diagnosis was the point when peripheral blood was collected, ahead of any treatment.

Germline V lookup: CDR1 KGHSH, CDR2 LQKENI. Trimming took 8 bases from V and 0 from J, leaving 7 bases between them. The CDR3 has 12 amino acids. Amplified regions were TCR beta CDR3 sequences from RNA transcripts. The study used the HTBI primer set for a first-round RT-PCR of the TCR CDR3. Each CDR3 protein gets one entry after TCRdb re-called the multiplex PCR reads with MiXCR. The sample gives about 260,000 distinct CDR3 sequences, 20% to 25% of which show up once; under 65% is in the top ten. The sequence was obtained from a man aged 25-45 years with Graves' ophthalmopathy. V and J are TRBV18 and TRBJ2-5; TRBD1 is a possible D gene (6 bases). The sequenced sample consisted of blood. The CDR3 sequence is CASGQYQETQYF. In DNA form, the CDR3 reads TGTGCCAGCGGACAGTACCAAGAGACCCAGTACTTC.